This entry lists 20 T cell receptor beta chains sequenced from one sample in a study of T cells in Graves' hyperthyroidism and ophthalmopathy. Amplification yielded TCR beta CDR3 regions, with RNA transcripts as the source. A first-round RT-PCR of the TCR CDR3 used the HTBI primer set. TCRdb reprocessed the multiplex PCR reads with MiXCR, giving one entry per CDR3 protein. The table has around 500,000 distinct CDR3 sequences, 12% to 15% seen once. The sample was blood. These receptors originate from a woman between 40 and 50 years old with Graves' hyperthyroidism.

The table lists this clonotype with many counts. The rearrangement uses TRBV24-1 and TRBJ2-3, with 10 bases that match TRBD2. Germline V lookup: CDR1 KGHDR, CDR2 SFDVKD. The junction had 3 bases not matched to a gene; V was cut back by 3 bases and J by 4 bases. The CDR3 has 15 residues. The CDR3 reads CATSDSGRAADTQYF. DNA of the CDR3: TGTGCCACCAGTGATAGCGGGAGGGCAGCAGATACGCAGTATTTT.

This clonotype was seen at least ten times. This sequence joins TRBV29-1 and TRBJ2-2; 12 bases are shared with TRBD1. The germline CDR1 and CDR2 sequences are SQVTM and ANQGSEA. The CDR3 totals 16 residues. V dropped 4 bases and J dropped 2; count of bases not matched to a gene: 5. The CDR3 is CSVARGQGANTGELFF. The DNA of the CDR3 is TGCAGCGTTGCGAGGGGACAGGGGGCCAACACCGGGGAGCTGTTTTTT.

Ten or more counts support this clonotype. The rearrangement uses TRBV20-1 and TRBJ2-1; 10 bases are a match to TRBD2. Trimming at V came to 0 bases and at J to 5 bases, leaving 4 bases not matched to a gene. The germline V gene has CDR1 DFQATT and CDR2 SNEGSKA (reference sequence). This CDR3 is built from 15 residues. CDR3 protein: CSARDFGLADNEQFF. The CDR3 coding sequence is TGCAGTGCTAGAGATTTCGGACTAGCGGACAATGAGCAGTTCTTC.

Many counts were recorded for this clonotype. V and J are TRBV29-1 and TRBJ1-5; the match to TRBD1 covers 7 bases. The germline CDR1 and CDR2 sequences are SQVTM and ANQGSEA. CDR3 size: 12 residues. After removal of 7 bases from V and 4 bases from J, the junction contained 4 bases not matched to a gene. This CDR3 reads CSAGGGNQPQHF. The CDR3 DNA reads TGCAGCGCAGGGGGGGGAAATCAGCCCCAGCATTTT.

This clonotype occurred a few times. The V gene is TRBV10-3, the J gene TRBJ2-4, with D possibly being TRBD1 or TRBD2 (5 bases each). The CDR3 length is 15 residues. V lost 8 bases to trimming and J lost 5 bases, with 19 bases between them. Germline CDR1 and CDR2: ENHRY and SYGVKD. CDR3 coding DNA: TGTGCCATCGGTAGTCAGGGCCGGGACGAAAACATTCAGTACTTC. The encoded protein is CAIGSQGRDENIQYF.

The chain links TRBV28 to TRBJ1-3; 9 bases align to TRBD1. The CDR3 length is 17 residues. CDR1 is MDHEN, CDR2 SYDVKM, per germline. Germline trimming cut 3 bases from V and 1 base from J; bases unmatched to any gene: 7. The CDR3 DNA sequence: TGTGCCAGCAGTTTGGCCACAGGGGGCGATTCTGGAAACACCATATATTTT. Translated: CASSLATGGDSGNTIYF.

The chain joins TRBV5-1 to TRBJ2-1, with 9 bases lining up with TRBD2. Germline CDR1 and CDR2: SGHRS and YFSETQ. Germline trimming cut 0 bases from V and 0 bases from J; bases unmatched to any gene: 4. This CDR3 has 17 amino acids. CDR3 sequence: CASSLDAGGSSYNEQFF. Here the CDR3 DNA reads TGCGCCAGCAGCTTGGATGCGGGGGGGAGCTCCTACAATGAGCAGTTCTTC.

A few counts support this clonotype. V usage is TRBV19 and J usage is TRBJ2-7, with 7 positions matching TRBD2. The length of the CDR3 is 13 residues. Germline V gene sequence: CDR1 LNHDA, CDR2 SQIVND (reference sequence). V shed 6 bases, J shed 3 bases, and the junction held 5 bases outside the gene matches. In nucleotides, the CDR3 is TGTGCCAGTAGGAGCGGGAACAACTACGAGCAGTACTTC. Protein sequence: CASRSGNNYEQYF.

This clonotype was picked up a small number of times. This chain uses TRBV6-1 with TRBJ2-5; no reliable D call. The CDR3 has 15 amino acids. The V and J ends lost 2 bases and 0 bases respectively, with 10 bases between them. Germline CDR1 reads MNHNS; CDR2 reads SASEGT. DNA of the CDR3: TGTGCCAGCAGTGAACTTGGATTATACCAAGAGACCCAGTACTTC. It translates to CASSELGLYQETQYF.

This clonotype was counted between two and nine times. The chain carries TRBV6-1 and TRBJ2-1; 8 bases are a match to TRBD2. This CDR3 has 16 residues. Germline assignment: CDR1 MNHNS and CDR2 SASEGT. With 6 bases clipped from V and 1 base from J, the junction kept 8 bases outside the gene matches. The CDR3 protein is CASRDTSGSSYNEQFF. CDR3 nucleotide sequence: TGTGCCAGCAGGGATACCAGCGGGAGTTCCTACAATGAGCAGTTCTTC.

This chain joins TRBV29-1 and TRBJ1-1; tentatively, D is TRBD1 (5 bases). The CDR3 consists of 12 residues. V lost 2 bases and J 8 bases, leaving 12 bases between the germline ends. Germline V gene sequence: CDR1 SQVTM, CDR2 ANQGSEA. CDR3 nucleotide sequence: TGCAGCGTTGAATTGTTAGGGGAAGAAGCTTTCTTT. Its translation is CSVELLGEEAFF.

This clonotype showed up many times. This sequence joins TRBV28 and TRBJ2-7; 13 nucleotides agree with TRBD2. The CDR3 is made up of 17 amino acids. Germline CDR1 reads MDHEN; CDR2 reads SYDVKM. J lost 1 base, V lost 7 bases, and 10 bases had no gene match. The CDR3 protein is CASKRVGTSGNSYEQYF. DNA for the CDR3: TGTGCCAGCAAAAGAGTAGGGACTAGCGGGAATTCCTACGAGCAGTACTTC.

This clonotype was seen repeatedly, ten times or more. CDR3 nucleotide sequence: TGTGCCAGTGAGACAGGGGGCGAGACCCAGTACTTC. Translated: CASETGGETQYF. The chain recombines TRBV6-2 or TRBV6-3 with TRBJ2-5, with 10 bases that match TRBD1. Trimming took 9 bases from V and 5 from J; bases not matched to a gene: 3. CDR3 length: 12 residues. Germline CDR1 is MNHEY and CDR2 is SVGEGT.

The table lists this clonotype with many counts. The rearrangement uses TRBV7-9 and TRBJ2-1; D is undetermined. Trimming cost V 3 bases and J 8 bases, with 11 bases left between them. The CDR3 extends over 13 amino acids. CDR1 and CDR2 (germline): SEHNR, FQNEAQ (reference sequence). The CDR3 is CASSFFPPDEQFF. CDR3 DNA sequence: TGTGCCAGCAGCTTTTTCCCGCCCGATGAGCAGTTCTTC.

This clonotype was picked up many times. The CDR3 reads CSAQDRSNTEAFF. CDR3 nucleotides: TGCAGTGCCCAGGACAGATCGAACACTGAAGCTTTCTTT. This chain joins TRBV20-1 and TRBJ1-1; possibly TRBD1 for D (6 bases). The CDR3 sequence is 13 residues long. From germline, CDR1 is DFQATT and CDR2 SNEGSKA (reference sequence). V lost 6 bases to trimming and J lost 1 base, with 12 bases between them.

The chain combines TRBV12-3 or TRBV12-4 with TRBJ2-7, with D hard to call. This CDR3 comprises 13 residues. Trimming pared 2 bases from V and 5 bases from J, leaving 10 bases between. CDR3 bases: TGTGCCAGCAGTTTAACGGGCCGCCACGAGCAGTACTTC. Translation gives CASSLTGRHEQYF.

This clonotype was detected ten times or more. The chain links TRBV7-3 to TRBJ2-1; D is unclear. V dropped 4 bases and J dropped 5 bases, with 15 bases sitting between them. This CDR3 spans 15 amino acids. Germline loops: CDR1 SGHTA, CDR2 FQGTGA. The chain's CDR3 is CASSSNLVGDNEQFF. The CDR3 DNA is TGTGCCAGCAGCTCCAACTTAGTCGGCGACAATGAGCAGTTCTTC.

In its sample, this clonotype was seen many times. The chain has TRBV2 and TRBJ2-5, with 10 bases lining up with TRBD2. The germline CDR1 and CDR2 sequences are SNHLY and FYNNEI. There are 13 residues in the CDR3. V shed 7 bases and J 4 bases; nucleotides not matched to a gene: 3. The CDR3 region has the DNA TGTGCCAGCAAAGCGGGAGGGGGAGAGACCCAGTACTTC. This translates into CASKAGGGETQYF.

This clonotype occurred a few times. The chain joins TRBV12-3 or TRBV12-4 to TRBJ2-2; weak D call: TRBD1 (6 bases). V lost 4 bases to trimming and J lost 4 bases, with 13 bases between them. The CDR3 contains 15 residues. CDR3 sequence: CASSSDSGVTGELFF. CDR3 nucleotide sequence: TGTGCCAGCAGTTCGGACAGTGGGGTCACCGGGGAGCTGTTTTTT.

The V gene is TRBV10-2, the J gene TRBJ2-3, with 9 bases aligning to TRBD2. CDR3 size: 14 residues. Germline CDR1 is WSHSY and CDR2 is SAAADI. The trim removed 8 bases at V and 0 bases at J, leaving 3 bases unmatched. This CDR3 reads CASLAGYSTDTQYF. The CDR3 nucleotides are TGCGCCAGCCTAGCGGGGTATAGCACAGATACGCAGTATTTT.